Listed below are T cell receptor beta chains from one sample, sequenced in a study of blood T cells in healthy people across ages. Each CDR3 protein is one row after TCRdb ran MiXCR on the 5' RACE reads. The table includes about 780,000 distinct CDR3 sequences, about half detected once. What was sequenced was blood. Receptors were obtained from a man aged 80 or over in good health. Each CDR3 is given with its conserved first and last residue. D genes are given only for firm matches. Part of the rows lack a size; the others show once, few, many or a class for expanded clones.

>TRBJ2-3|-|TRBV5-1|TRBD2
CASSFPTSGSADTQYF
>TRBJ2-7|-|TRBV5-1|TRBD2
CASSSRDYPYEQYF
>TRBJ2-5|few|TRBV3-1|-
CASSNKETQYF
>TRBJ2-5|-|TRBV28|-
CATLSGYNNEQYF
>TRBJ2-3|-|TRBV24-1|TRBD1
CATSDLDRTSTDTQYF
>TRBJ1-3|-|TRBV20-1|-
CSARMGVGNTIYF
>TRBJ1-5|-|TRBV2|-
CASTRDYSNQPQHF
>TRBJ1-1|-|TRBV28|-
CASRYLRNTEAFF
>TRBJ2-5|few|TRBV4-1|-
CASSQRGETQYF
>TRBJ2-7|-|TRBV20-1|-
CSARDVTFEQYF
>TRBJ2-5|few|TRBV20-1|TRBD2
CSGHPGGQETQYF
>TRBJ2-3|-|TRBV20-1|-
CSTLSMAGADTQYF
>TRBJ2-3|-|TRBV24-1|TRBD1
CATSDDRVLKITDRQYF
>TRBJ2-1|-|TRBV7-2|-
CASSDVLSSYNEQFF
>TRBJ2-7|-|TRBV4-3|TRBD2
CASSQDGGGGSSYEQYF
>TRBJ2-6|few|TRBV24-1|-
CATSDWGSGANVLTF
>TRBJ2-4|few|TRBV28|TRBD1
CASSLMGDSRAKNIQYF
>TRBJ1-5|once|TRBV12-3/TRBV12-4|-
CASRSPGGSNQPQHF
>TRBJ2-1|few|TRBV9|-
CASSVDGTRDEQFF
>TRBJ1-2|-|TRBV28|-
CASSFRTRQVANYGYTF
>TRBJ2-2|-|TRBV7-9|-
CSSSLVTGELFF
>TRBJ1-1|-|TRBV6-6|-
CASSKKAEAFF
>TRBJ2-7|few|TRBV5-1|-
CASSPWSGYEQYF
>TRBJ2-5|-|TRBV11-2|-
CASSYAVTQETQYF
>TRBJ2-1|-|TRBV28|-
CASIGDLGAIGAYNEQFF
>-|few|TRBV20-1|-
CSSDASNSYNEQYF
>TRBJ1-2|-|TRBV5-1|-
CASGGGNYGYTF
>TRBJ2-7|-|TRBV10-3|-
CATGVPGLDEQYF
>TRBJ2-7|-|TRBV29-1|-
CSVAGSSYEQYF
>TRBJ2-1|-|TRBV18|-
CASSPMTGVEQFF
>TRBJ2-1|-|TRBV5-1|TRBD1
CASSPIGQAGNEQFF
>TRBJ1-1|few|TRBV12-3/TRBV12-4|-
CASGRTPGEAFF
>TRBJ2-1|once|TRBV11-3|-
CARSSGSSYNEQFF
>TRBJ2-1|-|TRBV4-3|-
CASSPRKWGDSEQFF
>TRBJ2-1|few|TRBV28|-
CASSFPGFAYNEQFF
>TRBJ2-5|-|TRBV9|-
CASNVLKWGEQYF
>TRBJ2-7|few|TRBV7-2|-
CASSLGLPPYEQYF
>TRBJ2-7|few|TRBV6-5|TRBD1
CASDPGGGSYEQYF
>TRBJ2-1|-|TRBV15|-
CATSRDLAETQFF
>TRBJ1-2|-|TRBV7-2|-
CASSLLRSGYTF
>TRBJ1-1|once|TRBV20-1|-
CSTPSGLRSAFF
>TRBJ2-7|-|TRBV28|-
CASRVQNYEQYF
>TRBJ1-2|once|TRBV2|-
CASSELSASPWDGYTF
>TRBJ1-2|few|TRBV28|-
CASSLMSWGYTF
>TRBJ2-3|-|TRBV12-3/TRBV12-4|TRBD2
CASSPWTSGSGSGTDTQYF